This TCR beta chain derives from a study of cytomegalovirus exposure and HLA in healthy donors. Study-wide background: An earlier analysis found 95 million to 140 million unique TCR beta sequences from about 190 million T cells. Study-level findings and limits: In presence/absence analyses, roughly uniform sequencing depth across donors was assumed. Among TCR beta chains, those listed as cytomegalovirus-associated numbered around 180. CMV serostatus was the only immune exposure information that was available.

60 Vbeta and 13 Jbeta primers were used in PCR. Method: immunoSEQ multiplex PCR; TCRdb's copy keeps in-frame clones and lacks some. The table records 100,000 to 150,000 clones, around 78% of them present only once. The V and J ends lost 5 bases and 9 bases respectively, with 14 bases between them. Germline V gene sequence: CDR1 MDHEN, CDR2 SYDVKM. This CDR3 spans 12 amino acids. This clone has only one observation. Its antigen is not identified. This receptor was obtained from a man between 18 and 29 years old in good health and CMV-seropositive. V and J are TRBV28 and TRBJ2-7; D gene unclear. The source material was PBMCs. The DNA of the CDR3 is TGTGCCAGCAGTATGGCACCCTTTGGGCAGTACTTC. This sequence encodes CASSMAPFGQYF.